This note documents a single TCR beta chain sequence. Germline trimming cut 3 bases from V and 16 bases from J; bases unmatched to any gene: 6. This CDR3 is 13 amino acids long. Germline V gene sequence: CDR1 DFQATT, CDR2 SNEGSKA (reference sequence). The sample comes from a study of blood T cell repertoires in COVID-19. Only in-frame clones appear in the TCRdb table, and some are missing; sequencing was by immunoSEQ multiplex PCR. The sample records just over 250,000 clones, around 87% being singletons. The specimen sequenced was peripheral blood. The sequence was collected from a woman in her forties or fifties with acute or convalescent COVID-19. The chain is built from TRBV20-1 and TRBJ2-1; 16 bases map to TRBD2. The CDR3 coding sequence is TGCAGTGCTAGTTCCGGGACTAGCGGGAGGGTTTTCTTC. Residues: CSASSGTSGRVFF.